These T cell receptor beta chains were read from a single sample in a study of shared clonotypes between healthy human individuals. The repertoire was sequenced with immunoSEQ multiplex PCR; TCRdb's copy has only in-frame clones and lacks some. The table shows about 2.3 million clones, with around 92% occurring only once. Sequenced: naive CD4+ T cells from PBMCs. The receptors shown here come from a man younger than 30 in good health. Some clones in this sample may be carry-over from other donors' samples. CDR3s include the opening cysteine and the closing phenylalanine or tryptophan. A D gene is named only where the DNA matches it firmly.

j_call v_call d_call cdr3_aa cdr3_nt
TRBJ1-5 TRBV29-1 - CSVLGGGGDQPQHF TGCAGCGTCCTCGGGGGGGGAGGGGATCAGCCCCAGCATTTT
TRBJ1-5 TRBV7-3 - CASSSRRPSNSNQPQHF TGTGCCAGCAGCTCCCGCCGACCCTCTAATAGCAATCAGCCCCAGCATTTT
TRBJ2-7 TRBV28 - CASSRVRGYEQYF TGTGCCAGCAGCCGGGTACGGGGCTACGAGCAGTACTTC
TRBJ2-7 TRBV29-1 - CSVITRSRSYEQYF TGCAGCGTCATCACCCGCTCAAGGTCCTACGAGCAGTACTTC
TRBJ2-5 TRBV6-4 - CASIEAALQETQYF TGTGCCAGCATCGAGGCAGCCTTACAAGAGACCCAGTACTTC
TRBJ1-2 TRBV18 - CASSPLGPQNANYGYTF TGTGCCAGCTCACCTCTGGGCCCGCAGAACGCTAACTATGGCTACACCTTC
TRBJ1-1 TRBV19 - CASSQRTTAFNTEAFF TGTGCCAGTAGTCAAAGGACGACAGCGTTTAACACTGAAGCTTTCTTT
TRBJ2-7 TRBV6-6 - CASSPRGYYEQYF TGTGCCAGCAGCCCCCGCGGGTACTACGAGCAGTACTTC
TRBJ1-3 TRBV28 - CASTQGIGSGNTIYF TGTGCCAGCACGCAGGGGATCGGATCTGGAAACACCATATATTTT
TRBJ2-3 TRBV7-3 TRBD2 CASSYLAGTQYF TGTGCCAGCAGCTATCTAGCGGGTACGCAGTATTTT